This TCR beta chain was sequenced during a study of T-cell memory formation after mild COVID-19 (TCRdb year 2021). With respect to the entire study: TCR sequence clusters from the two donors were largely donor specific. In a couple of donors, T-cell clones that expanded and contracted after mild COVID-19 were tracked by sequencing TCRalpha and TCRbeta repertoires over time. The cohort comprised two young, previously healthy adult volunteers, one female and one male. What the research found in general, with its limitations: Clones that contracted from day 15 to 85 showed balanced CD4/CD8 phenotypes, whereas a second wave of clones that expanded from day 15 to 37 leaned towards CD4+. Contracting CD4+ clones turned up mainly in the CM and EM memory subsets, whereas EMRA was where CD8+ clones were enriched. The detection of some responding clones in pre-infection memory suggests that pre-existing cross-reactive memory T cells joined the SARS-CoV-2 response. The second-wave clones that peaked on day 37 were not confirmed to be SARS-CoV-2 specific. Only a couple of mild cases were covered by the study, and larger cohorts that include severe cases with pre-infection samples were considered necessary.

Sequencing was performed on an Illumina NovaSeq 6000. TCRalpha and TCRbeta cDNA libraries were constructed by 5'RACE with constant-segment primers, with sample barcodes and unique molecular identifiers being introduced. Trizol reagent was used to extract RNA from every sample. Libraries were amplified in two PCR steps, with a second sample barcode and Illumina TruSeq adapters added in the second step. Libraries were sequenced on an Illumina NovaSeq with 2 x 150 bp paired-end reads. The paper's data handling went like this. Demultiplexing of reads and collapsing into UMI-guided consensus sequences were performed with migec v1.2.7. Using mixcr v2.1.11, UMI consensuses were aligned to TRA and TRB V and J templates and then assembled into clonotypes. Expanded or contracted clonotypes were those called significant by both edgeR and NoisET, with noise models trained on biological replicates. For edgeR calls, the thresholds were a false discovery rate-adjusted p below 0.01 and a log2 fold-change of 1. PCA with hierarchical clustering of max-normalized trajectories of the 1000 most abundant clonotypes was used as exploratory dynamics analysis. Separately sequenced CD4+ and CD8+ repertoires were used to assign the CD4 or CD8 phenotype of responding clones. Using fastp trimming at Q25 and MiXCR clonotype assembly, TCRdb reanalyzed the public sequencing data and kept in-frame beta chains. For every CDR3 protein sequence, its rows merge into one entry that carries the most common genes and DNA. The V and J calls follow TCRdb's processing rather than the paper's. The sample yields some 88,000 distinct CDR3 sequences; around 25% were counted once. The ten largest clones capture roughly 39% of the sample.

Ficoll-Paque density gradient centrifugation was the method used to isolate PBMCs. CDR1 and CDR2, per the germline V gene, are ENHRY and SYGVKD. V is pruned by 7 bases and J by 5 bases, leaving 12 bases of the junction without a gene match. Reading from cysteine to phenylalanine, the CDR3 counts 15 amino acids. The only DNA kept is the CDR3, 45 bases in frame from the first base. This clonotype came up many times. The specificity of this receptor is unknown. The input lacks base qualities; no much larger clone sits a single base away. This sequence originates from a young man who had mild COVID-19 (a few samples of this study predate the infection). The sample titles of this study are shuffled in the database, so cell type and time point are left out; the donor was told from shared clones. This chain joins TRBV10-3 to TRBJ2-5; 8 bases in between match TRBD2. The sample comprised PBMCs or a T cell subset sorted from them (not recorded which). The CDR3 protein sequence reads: CAINGDSGDDETQYF. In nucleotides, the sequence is TGTGCCATCAATGGGGATAGCGGGGATGACGAGACCCAGTACTTC.